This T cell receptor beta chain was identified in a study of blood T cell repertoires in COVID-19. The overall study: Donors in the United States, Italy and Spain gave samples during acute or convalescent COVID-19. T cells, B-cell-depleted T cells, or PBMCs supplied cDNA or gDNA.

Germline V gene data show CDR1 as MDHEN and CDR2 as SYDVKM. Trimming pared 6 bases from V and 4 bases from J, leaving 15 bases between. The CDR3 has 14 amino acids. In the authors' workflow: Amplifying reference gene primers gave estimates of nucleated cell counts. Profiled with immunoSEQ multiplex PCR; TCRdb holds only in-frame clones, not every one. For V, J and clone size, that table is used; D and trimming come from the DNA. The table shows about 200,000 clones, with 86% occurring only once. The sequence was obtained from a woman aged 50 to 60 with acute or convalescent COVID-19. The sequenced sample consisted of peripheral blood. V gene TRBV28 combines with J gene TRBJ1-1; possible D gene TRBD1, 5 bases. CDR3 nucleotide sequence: TGTGCCAGCAGGGGGGGTTCGGTGGGCACTGAAGCTTTCTTT. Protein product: CASRGGSVGTEAFF.